This entry is about one T cell receptor beta chain. Germline V gives CDR1 WSHSY, CDR2 SAAADI. This CDR3 comprises 15 residues. Germline trimming cut 6 bases from V and 4 bases from J; bases unmatched to any gene: 12. This entry comes from a study of cytomegalovirus exposure and HLA in healthy donors. The method was immunoSEQ multiplex PCR; TCRdb's version includes in-frame clones alone and lacks a portion of them. The table shows about 130,000 clones, with more than 80% occurring only once. This rearrangement joins TRBV10-2 to TRBJ2-7; TRBD2 aligns across 7 bases. The sequence came from a woman aged 30 to 39 in good health and CMV-seropositive. The sequencing input was PBMCs. The chain's CDR3 is CASSLTGGGGYEQYF. The CDR3 DNA is TGCGCCAGCAGCTTGACGGGGGGTGGAGGATACGAGCAGTACTTC.